This TCR beta chain was documented in a study of blood T cell repertoires in COVID-19. For recovered donors of Cohort 3, there were two negative PCRs, clearance, or symptom resolution. Original handling: Amplification with reference gene primers provided the estimates of nucleated cell counts. Profiling relied on immunoSEQ multiplex PCR, and the TCRdb table lists in-frame clones only, not all of them. That table supplies the V and J calls and clone size; D and trimming were determined from the DNA. The sample lists about 180,000 clones; more than 80% were seen once. This clonotype originated in a man between 35 and 55 years old who had recovered from COVID-19. The source material was PBMCs or T cells enriched from blood (not recorded which).

CDR3 residues: CASSYGTVNSPLHF. CDR3 DNA: TGTGCCAGCAGCTACGGGACTGTGAATTCACCCCTCCACTTT. This chain joins TRBV5-6 and TRBJ1-6, with D maybe TRBD1 (5 bases). The V gene's germline CDR1 is SGHDT and CDR2 YYEEEE. V lost 3 bases and J 7 bases, leaving 11 bases between the germline ends. This CDR3 has 14 amino acids.